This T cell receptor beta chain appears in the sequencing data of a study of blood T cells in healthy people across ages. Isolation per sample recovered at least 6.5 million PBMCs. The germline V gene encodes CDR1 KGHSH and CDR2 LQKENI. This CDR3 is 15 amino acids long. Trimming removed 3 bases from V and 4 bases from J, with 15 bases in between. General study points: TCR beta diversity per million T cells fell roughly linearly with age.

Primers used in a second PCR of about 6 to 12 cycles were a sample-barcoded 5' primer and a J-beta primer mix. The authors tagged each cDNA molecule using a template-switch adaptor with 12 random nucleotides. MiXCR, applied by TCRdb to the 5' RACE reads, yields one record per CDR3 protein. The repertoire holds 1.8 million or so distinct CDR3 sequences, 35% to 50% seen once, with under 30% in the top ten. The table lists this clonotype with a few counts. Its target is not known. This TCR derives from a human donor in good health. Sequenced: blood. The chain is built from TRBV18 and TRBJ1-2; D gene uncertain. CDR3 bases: TGTGCCAGCTCACCCGCGGATAGGCAGACCTATGGCTACACCTTC. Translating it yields CASSPADRQTYGYTF.